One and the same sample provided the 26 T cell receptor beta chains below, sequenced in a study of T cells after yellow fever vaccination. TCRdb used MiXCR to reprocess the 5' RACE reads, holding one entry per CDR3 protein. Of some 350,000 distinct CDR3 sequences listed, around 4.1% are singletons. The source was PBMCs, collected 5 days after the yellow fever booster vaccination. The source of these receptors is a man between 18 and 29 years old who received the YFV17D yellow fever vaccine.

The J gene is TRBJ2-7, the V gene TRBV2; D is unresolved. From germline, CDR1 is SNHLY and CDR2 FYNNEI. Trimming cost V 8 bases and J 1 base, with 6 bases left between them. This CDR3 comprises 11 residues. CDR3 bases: TGTGCCAGCTACCGGTCCTACGAGCAGTACGTC. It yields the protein CASYRSYEQYV.

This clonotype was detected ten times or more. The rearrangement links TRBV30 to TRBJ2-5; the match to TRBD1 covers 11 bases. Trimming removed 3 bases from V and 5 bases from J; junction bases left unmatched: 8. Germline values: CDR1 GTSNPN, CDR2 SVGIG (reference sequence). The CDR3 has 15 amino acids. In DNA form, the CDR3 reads TGTGCCTGGAGCTTCGGACAGGGGGCATGGGAGACCCAGTACTTC. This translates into CAWSFGQGAWETQYF.

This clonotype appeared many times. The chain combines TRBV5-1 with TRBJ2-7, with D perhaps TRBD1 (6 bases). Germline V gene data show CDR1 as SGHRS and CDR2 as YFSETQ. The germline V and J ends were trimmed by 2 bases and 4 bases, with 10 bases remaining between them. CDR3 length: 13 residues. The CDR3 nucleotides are TGCGCCAGCAGCTTCCAAGGGGGTTACGAGCAGTACTTC. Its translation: CASSFQGGYEQYF.

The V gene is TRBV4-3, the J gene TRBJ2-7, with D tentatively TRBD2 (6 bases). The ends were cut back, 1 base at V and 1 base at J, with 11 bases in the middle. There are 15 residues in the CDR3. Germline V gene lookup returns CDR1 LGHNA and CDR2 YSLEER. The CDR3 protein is CASSQGEGGSYEQYF. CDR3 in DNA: TGCGCCAGCAGCCAAGGAGAGGGAGGTTCCTACGAGCAGTACTTC.

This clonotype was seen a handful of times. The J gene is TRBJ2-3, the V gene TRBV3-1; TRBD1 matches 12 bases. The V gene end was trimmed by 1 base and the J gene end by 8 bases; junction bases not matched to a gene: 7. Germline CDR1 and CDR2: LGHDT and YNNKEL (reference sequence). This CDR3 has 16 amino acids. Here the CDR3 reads CASSQGEGQGAITQYF. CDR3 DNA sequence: TGTGCCAGCAGCCAAGGGGAGGGACAGGGGGCCATTACGCAGTATTTT.

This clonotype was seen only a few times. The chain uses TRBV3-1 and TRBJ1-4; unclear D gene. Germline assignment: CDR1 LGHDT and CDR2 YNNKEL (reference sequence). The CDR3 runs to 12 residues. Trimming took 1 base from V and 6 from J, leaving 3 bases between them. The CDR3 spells CASSQVHEKLFF. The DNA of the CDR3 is TGTGCCAGCAGCCAAGTTCATGAAAAACTGTTTTTT.

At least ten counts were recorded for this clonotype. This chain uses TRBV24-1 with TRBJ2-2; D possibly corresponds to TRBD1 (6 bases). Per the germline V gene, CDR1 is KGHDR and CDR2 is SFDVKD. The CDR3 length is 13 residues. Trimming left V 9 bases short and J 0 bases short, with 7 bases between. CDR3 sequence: CATGQPNTGELFF. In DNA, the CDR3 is TGTGCCACCGGACAGCCGAACACCGGGGAGCTGTTTTTT.

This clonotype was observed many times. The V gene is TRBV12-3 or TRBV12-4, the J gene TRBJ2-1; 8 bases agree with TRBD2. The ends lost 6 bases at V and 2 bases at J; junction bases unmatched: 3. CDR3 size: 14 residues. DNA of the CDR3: TGTGCCAGCAGCCGGACTAGCCCCTACAATGAGCAGTTCTTC. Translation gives CASSRTSPYNEQFF.

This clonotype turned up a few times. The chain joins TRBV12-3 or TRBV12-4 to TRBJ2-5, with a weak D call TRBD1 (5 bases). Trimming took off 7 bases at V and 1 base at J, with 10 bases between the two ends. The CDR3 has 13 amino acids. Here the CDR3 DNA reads TGTGCCAGCACCTGGGGCCTCCAAGAGACCCAGTACTTC. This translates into CASTWGLQETQYF.

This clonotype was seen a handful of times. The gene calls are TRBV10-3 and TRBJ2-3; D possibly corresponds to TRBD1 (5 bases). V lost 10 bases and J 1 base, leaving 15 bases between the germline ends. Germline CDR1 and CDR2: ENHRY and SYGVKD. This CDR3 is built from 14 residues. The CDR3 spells CATRRGIGTDTQYF. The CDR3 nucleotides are TGTGCCACCCGAAGGGGTATCGGCACAGATACGCAGTATTTT.

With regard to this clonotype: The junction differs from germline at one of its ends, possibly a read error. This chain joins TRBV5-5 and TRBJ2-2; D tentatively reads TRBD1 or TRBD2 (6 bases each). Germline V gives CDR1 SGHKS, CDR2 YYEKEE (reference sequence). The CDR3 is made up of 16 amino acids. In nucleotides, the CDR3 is TGTGCCAGCAGCTTGGGCCAGGGGAGGAACACCGTGGAGCTGTTTTTT. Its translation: CASSLGQGRNTVELFF.

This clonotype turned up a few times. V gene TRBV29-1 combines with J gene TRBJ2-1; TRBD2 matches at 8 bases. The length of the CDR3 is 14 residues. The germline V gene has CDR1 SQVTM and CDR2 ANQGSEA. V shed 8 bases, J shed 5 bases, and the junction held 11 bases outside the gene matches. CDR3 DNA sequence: TGCAGCTTAATAGCGGGGCCAGGCCACAATGAGCAGTTCTTC. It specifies CSLIAGPGHNEQFF.

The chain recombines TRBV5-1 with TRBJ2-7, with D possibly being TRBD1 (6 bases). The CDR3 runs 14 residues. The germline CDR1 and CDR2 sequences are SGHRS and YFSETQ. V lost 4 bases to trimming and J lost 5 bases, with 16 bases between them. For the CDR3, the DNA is TGCGCCAGCAGCCTACAGGGATCGGACGACGAGCAGTACTTC. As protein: CASSLQGSDDEQYF.

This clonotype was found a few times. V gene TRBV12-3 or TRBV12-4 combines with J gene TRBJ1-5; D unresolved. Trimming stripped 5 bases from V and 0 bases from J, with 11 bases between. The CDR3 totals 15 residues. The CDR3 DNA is TGTGCCAGCAGTCCCGCAGGATATAGCAATCAGCCCCAGCATTTT. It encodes CASSPAGYSNQPQHF.

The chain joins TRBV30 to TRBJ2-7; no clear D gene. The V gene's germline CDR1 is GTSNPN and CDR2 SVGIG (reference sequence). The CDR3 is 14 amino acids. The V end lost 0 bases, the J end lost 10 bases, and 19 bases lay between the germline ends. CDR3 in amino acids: CAWSVRVIPLAQYF. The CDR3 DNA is TGTGCCTGGAGTGTACGAGTAATCCCATTGGCCCAGTACTTC.

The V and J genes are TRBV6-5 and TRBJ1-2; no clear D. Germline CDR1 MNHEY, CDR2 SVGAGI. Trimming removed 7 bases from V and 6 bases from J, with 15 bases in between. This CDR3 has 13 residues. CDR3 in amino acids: CASTNTGVDGYTF. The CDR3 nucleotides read TGTGCCAGCACCAACACCGGGGTGGATGGCTACACCTTC.

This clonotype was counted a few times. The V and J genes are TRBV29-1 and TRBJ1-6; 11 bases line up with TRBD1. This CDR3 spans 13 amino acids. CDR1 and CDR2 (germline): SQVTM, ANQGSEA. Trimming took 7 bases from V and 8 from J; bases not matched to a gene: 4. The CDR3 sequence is CSARTGGDSPLHF. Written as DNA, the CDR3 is TGCAGCGCTAGGACAGGGGGCGATTCACCCCTCCACTTT.

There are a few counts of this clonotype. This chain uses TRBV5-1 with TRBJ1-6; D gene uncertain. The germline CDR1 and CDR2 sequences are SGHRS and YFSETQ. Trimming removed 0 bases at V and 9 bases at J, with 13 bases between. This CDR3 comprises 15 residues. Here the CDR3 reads CASSLGTGKFSPLHF. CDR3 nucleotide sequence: TGCGCCAGCAGCTTGGGCACGGGGAAATTTTCACCCCTCCACTTT.

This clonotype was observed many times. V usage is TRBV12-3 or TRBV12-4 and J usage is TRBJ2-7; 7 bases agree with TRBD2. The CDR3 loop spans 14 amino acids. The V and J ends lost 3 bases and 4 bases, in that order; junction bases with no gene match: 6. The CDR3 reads CASSLEHGGYEQYV. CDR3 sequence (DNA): TGTGCCAGCAGTTTGGAGCACGGGGGGTACGAGCAGTACGTC.

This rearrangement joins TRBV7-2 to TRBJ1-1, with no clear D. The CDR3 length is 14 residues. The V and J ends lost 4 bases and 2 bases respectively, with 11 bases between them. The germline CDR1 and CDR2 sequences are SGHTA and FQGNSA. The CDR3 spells CASSSRWGNTEAFF. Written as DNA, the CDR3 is TGTGCCAGCAGCTCCAGATGGGGTAACACTGAAGCTTTCTTT.

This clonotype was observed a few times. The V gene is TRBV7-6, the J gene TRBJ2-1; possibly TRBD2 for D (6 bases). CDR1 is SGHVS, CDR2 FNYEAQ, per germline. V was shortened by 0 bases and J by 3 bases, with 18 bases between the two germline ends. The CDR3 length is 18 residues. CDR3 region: CASSLAFTRAGDYNEQFF. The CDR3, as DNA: TGTGCCAGCAGCTTAGCCTTCACTAGAGCGGGTGACTACAATGAGCAGTTCTTC. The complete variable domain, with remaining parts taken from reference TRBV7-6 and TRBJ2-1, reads GAGVSQSPRYKVTKRGQDVALRCDPISGHVSLYWYRQALGQGPEFLTYFNYEAQQDKSGLPNDRFSAERPEGSISTLTIQRTEQRDSAMYRCASSLAFTRAGDYNEQFFGPGTRLTVL.

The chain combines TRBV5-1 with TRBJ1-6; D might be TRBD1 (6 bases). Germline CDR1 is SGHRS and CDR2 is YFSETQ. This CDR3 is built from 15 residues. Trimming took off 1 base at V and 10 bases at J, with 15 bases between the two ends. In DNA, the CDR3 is TGCGCCAGCAGCTTGACCCCCCAGGGGCAATCACCCCTCCACTTT. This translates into CASSLTPQGQSPLHF.

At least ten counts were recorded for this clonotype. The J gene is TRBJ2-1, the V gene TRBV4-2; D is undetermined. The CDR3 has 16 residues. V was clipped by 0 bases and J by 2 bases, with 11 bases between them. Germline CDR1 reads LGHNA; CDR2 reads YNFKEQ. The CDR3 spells CASSQDRAVTYNEQFF. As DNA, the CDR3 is TGTGCCAGCAGCCAAGACCGGGCCGTAACCTACAATGAGCAGTTCTTC.

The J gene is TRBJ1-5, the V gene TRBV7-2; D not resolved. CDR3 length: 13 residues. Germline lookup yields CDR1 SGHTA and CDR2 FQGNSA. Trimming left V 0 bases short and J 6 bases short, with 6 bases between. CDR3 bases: TGTGCCAGCAGCTTAGCTGCCCCTCAGCCCCAGCATTTT. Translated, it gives CASSLAAPQPQHF.

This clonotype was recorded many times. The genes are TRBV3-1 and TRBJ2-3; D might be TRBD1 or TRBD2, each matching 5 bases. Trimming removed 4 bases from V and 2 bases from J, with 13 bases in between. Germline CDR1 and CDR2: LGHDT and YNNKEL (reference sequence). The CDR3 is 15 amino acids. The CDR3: CASSREGRSTDTQYF. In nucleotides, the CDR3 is TGTGCCAGCAGCCGAGAGGGGCGGTCCACAGATACGCAGTATTTT.

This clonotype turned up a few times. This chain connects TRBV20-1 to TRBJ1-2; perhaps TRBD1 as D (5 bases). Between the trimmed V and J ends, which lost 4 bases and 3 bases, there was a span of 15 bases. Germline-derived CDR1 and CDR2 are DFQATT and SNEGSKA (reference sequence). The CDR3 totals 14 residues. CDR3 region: CSATPTVGDYGYTF. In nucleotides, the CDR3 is TGCAGTGCTACACCCACCGTAGGGGACTATGGCTACACCTTC.